This T cell receptor (beta chain) was sequenced during a study of T cell responses to AZD1222 COVID-19 vaccine. Findings of the study overall: CD4 TCRs covered the whole spike, strongest at regions 160-218 and 743-854. No repertoire was sampled before or during the peak T cell response, only after it. Spike-specific TCR breadth and depth were elevated following two AZD1222 doses.

Trimming left V 2 bases short and J 5 bases short, with 10 bases between. This CDR3 comprises 13 residues. Germline values: CDR1 SGDLS, CDR2 YYNGEE. Profiling relied on immunoSEQ multiplex PCR, and the TCRdb table lists in-frame clones only, not all of them. This sample has 140,000 to 150,000 clones, with around nine tenths found just once. A note on this clone: The antigen remains unidentified.

The chain uses TRBV9 and TRBJ1-1, with TRBD1 as a possible D gene (5 bases). The sample consisted of peripheral blood, taken on day 0 of AZD1222 vaccination. This receptor was identified in an adult in good health. The CDR3 nucleotides read TGTGCCAGCAGCGTTGGGGGAAGAACTGAAGCTTTCTTT. It encodes CASSVGGRTEAFF.